This T cell receptor beta chain comes out of a study of CD4 T cells in relation to SARS-CoV-2 and coronaviruses. General study findings and limits: In approximately 70% of donors, memory CD4+ clonotypes crossrecognized SARS-CoV-2 and at least one common cold coronavirus spike.

Concerning this clone: Antigen: not known.

Assay: immunoSEQ multiplex PCR; the TCRdb copy retains only in-frame clones and omits some. The sample consists of approximately 38,000 clones, approximately 90% of them appearing once. Germline lookup yields CDR1 SGHDN and CDR2 FVKESK. The V and J ends lost 4 bases and 7 bases respectively, with 13 bases between them. The length of the CDR3 is 14 residues. CD4 enrichment then naive enrichment separated naive from memory CD4+ cells. V usage is TRBV14 and J usage is TRBJ2-2, with unresolved D. Sequencing was performed on memory CD4+ T cells from PBMCs. The source is an adult with COVID-19. CDR3 sequence reads: CASSPWSKHGELFF. CDR3 in DNA: TGTGCCAGCAGCCCTTGGTCGAAGCACGGGGAGCTGTTTTTT.